This T cell receptor (beta chain) was obtained from a study of blood T cell repertoires in COVID-19. Turning to the study itself: T cells, B-cell-depleted T cells, or PBMCs provided the cDNA or gDNA that served as material.

The CDR3 spans 15 residues. The V segment lost 5 bases and the J segment 7 bases; nucleotides outside the gene matches: 10. From germline, CDR1 is SGHTA and CDR2 FQGNSA. In Seattle, patients joined the study during active infection and were tracked longitudinally. Produced via immunoSEQ multiplex PCR; TCRdb's table is partial and in-frame only. The sample has roughly 310,000 clones; 75% to 90% are singletons. The chain links TRBV7-2 to TRBJ1-5, with 8 positions matching TRBD1. The source of this sequence is a woman aged 25 to 39 with COVID-19, enrolled during active disease. Input material: peripheral blood. CDR3 protein: CASSLTRGPEQPQHF. The DNA for the CDR3 is TGTGCCAGCAGCCTAACCAGGGGGCCAGAACAGCCCCAGCATTTT.